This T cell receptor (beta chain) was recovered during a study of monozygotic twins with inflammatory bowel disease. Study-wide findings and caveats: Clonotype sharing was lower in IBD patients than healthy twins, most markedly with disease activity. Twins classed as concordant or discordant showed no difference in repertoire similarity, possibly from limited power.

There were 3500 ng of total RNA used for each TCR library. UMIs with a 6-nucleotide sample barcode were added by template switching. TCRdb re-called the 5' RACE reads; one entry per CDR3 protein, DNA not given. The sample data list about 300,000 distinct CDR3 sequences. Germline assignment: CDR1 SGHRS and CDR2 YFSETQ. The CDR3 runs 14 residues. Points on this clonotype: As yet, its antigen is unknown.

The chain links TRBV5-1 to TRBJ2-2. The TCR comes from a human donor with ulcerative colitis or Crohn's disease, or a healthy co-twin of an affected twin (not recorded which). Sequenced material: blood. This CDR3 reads CASSLTGPTGELFF.